Listed below are T cell receptor beta chains from one sample, sequenced in a study of cytomegalovirus exposure and HLA in healthy donors. Only in-frame clones appear in the TCRdb table, and some are missing; sequencing was by immunoSEQ multiplex PCR. The sample lists tens of thousands of clones; around 95% were seen once. Material: PBMCs. These receptors originate from a man between 18 and 35 years old in good health and CMV-seronegative. CDR3s leave out the opening cysteine and the closing phenylalanine or tryptophan. Fields, in order: CDR3 protein, J gene, V gene, clone size. The size field is filled for only some rows; it gives once, few, many or a size class.

ASSIAANRVPTGELF TRBJ2-2 TRBV5-4 .
ASSRQGYNEQF TRBJ2-1 TRBV6-5 .
ASSLHNEQY TRBJ2-7 TRBV11-3 .
ASSHEPGNEKLF TRBJ1-4 TRBV4-2 once
AIRGLGGPTDTQY TRBJ2-3 TRBV10-3 .
ASSFSIPSEAF TRBJ1-1 TRBV7-2 .
ASSLGTGKQY TRBJ2-7 TRBV7-2 once
ASSMGTALNYGYT TRBJ1-2 TRBV19 .
ASGGDRGSYEQY TRBJ2-7 TRBV7-9 .
ASSLGAGSTDTQY TRBJ2-3 TRBV6-5 .
AISKGEGTDTQY TRBJ2-3 TRBV10-3 .
SASTSGRGEQF TRBJ2-1 TRBV29-1 .
ASSTGTSAHYNEQF TRBJ2-1 TRBV5-1 .
ASSSRRQGADTGELF TRBJ2-2 TRBV5-4 .
AWATGDNQPQH TRBJ1-5 TRBV30 .
ASGSTGFRWTEAF TRBJ1-1 TRBV12-5 .
ASSVGDSGSTGELF TRBJ2-2 TRBV9 .
ASSTDPGHYYEQY TRBJ2-7 TRBV11-2 .
ASSGRDAQYT TRBJ1-2 TRBV9 .
GPGQNTEAF TRBJ1-1 TRBV20-1 .
ASSLSGDTEAF TRBJ1-1 TRBV7-2 .
ASRLAQEAGAPTDTQY TRBJ2-3 TRBV12-2 .
ASSALTQRNSEQY TRBJ2-7 TRBV6-1 .
ASREGSGNTIY TRBJ1-3 TRBV6-1 .
ASSPGDRGNQPQH TRBJ1-5 TRBV27 .
ASSATGHYGYT TRBJ1-2 TRBV6-1 .
AGKTGGTGELF TRBJ2-2 TRBV28 .
ASSPTQGSYEQY TRBJ2-7 TRBV18 .
ASSRTGSAMNTEAF TRBJ1-1 TRBV28 .
ATTETENTEAF TRBJ1-1 TRBV15 .
ASSLWTGGPYEQY TRBJ2-7 TRBV5-5 .
AWSAGSAYGYT TRBJ1-2 TRBV30 .
ASSRGTGELF TRBJ2-2 TRBV10-1 .
ASSPIQGEAF TRBJ1-1 TRBV6-6 .
ASSLAGHQNTEAF TRBJ1-1 TRBV7-2 .
ASSLDQGAAEAF TRBJ1-1 TRBV7-9 .
ASSDGWGGPNTEAF TRBJ1-1 TRBV19 .
ASSPDFSGRVGEQY TRBJ2-7 TRBV2 .
ASSRQGDTEAF TRBJ1-1 TRBV7-2 .
ASSSHPGQGYEQY TRBJ2-7 TRBV9 .
ASKDRGLNTEAF TRBJ1-1 TRBV19 .
ASSALRGTEAF TRBJ1-1 TRBV19 .
ASLSGRMGNEQF TRBJ2-1 TRBV2 .
ASTRKGVWNTEAF TRBJ1-1 TRBV6-6 once